This T cell receptor beta chain comes out of a study of shared clonotypes between healthy human individuals. Clones were read by immunoSEQ multiplex PCR, and TCRdb kept only the in-frame ones, dropping some. The sample yields under 2.5 million clones, around 92% seen once. The CDR3 loop spans 15 amino acids. CDR1 is KGHSH, CDR2 LQKENI, per germline. Unmatched junction bases numbered 6, after V lost 3 bases and J lost 2 bases. Source material: naive CD4+ T cells from PBMCs. Subset meaning: CD45RA+ positively selected. The receptor was derived from a man younger than 30 in good health. Some clones in this sample may be carry-over from other donors' samples. The J gene is TRBJ2-7, the V gene TRBV18, with TRBD1 identical over 8 bases. The CDR3 bases are TGTGCCAGCTCACCCTCAGGGGGCAGGACCTACGAGCAGTACTTC. This codes for CASSPSGGRTYEQYF.